The 12 T cell receptor beta chains given below trace back to one sample, sequenced in a study of cytomegalovirus exposure and HLA in healthy donors. Amplification used 60 Vbeta primers and 13 Jbeta primers. This table comes from immunoSEQ multiplex PCR, and its TCRdb copy is limited to in-frame clones, with some not included. Of 250,000 to 350,000 clones in the sample, more than 80% were seen once. The source material was PBMCs. The receptors come from a man between 35 and 55 years old in good health and CMV-seropositive.

V and J are TRBV5-1 and TRBJ2-3; 7 nucleotides match TRBD1. Germline V gives CDR1 SGHRS, CDR2 YFSETQ. The CDR3 is made up of 16 amino acids. With V trimmed by 4 bases and J by 2 bases, 10 bases remained unmatched. Written as DNA, the CDR3 is TGCGCCAGCAGCCCGACGACAGGGACGACCACAGATACGCAGTATTTT. Protein sequence: CASSPTTGTTTDTQYF.

The chain is built from TRBV28 and TRBJ2-7; TRBD2 matches at 10 bases. This CDR3 contains 14 residues. Trimming at V came to 5 bases and at J to 7 bases, leaving 8 bases not matched to a gene. Germline V CDR1 and CDR2: MDHEN, SYDVKM. CDR3 sequence (DNA): TGTGCCAGCAGTACCCTAGCGGGAGAGGATGAGCAGTACTTC. As protein: CASSTLAGEDEQYF.

The rearrangement uses TRBV19 and TRBJ2-7; 7 bases agree with TRBD1. V lost 5 bases and J lost 0; bases outside the gene matches: 4. CDR1 is LNHDA and CDR2 is SQIVND in the germline V gene (reference sequence). The CDR3 spans 14 residues. Written as DNA, the CDR3 is TGTGCCAGTAGTCCGTGGGACAGCTCCTACGAGCAGTACTTC. Amino acid sequence: CASSPWDSSYEQYF.

The gene calls are TRBV5-1 and TRBJ1-2; 8 positions agree with TRBD1. The CDR3 totals 14 residues. J lost 5 bases, V lost 4 bases, and 7 bases had no gene match. Per germline, CDR1 SGHRS and CDR2 YFSETQ. The CDR3 sequence: CASSLGQGWYGYTF. The CDR3 nucleotides read TGCGCCAGCAGCCTCGGACAGGGCTGGTATGGCTACACCTTC. The full variable domain, completed using reference TRBV5-1 and TRBJ1-2, is KAGVTQTPRYLIKTRGQQVTLSCSPISGHRSVSWYQQTPGQGLQFLFEYFSETQRNKGNFPGRFSGRQFSNSRSEMNVSTLELGDSALYLCASSLGQGWYGYTFGSGTRLTVV.

This rearrangement joins TRBV7-9 to TRBJ1-1, with TRBD1 matching 9 bases. Germline CDR1 SEHNR, CDR2 FQNEAQ (reference sequence). V lost 5 bases and J lost 5; bases outside the gene matches: 15. The CDR3 consists of 17 residues. As DNA, the CDR3 is TGTGCCAGCAGCCCTGGACCGGGGACAGGGCATAGAACTGAAGCTTTCTTT. Translated: CASSPGPGTGHRTEAFF.

The chain combines TRBV4-2 with TRBJ2-5; possible D gene TRBD1, 6 bases. The germline V gene encodes CDR1 LGHNA and CDR2 YNFKEQ. V lost 0 bases, J lost 6 bases, and 20 bases lay in between. This CDR3 is 17 amino acids long. The CDR3 sequence: CASSQDPRQGMIQTQYF. DNA for the CDR3: TGTGCCAGCAGCCAAGATCCCAGGCAGGGGATGATACAGACCCAGTACTTC.

The genes are TRBV19 and TRBJ2-1, with 9 nucleotides matching TRBD2. CDR1 and CDR2 (germline): LNHDA, SQIVND (reference sequence). Trimming removed 4 bases from V and 1 base from J; junction bases left unmatched: 8. This CDR3 comprises 17 residues. This CDR3 is CASSRSGGRGSYNEQFF. The DNA for the CDR3 is TGTGCCAGTAGTAGGAGCGGGGGGCGAGGGTCCTACAATGAGCAGTTCTTC. Drawing the rest from reference TRBV19 and TRBJ2-1, the complete variable domain is DGGITQSPKYLFRKEGQNVTLSCEQNLNHDAMYWYRQDPGQGLRLIYYSQIVNDFQKGDIAEGYSVSREKKESFPLTVTSAQKNPTAFYLCASSRSGGRGSYNEQFFGPGTRLTVL.

V and J are TRBV7-2 and TRBJ1-1, with 10 bases identical to TRBD1. The germline gives CDR1 SGHTA, CDR2 FQGNSA. There are 15 residues in the CDR3. The J segment lost 1 base and the V segment lost 5 bases, leaving 4 bases of the junction unmatched. The CDR3 DNA is TGTGCCAGCAGCCTGGGACAGGGGACGAACACTGAAGCTTTCTTT. Its translation is CASSLGQGTNTEAFF.

This chain connects TRBV13 to TRBJ2-5; 10 bases agree with TRBD2. CDR3 length: 16 amino acids. Per germline, CDR1 PRHDT and CDR2 FYEKMQ (reference sequence). The trim removed 3 bases at V and 11 bases at J, leaving 15 bases unmatched. The CDR3 DNA reads TGTGCCAGCAGCTTTGCCGCTAGCGGGAGATTTGTAGAGCAGTACTTC. Protein product: CASSFAASGRFVEQYF.

The chain employs TRBV9 and TRBJ2-2, with D uncertain. Germline CDR1 and CDR2: SGDLS and YYNGEE. The CDR3 contains 15 residues. The V end lost 0 bases, the J end lost 0 bases, and 6 bases lay between the germline ends. The CDR3 bases are TGTGCCAGCAGCGTAGGGAGCGCGAACACCGGGGAGCTGTTTTTT. Protein product: CASSVGSANTGELFF.

The rearrangement uses TRBV6-5 and TRBJ1-2, with D perhaps TRBD1 (5 bases). Germline V gene data show CDR1 as MNHEY and CDR2 as SVGAGI. The CDR3 extends over 14 amino acids. Trimming took 2 bases from V and 7 from J, leaving 14 bases between them. CDR3 in DNA: TGTGCCAGCAGTTACGACAGCGGGGGACTTGGCTACACCTTC. Protein product: CASSYDSGGLGYTF.

This chain links TRBV5-1 with TRBJ2-1; TRBD2 matches at 12 bases. Germline V lookup: CDR1 SGHRS, CDR2 YFSETQ. Losses at the gene ends were 6 bases for V and 7 bases for J; bases not matched to a gene: 5. The CDR3 covers 14 residues. The CDR3 nucleotides are TGCGCCAGCAAACGACTAGCGGGAGCTAATGAGCAGTTCTTC. Its protein product is CASKRLAGANEQFF.